The rows below give T cell receptor beta chains drawn from one sample of a study of blood T cell repertoires in COVID-19. Only in-frame clones appear in the TCRdb table, and some are missing; sequencing was by immunoSEQ multiplex PCR. This sample carries more than 95,000 clones, approximately 90% of them seen once, and the ten largest clones take approximately 1%. Sequenced: peripheral blood. The source of these receptors is a woman of 80 years or more with acute or convalescent COVID-19. The conserved cysteine and the conserved F or W are not part of the CDR3 here. The order of the fields is CDR3 length, V gene, J gene, CDR3 protein.

length: 12
V: TRBV27
J: TRBJ1-4
CDR3: ASSRTDGREKLF

length: 13
V: TRBV5-1
J: TRBJ2-3
CDR3: ASSSMRSGTDTQY

length: 13
V: TRBV2
J: TRBJ2-1
CDR3: ASSDQGQGASEQF

length: 11
V: TRBV2
J: TRBJ1-1
CDR3: ASSYTGYSEAF

length: 13
V: TRBV6-5
J: TRBJ1-4
CDR3: ASSYGTALNEKLF

length: 10
V: TRBV5-8
J: TRBJ2-5
CDR3: ASFRGQETQY

length: 9
V: TRBV20-1
J: TRBJ2-1
CDR3: SAYEPNEQF

length: 12
V: TRBV18
J: TRBJ2-2
CDR3: ASSPGGRTGELF

length: 14
V: TRBV4-2
J: TRBJ2-2
CDR3: ASSPSGGIFPGELF

length: 14
V: TRBV27
J: TRBJ1-3
CDR3: ASRSQGRVDRNTIY

length: 13
V: TRBV5-1
J: TRBJ1-1
CDR3: ASSLDPGQQSIAF

length: 13
V: TRBV27
J: TRBJ1-6
CDR3: ASSPTGGYNSPLH

length: 12
V: TRBV27
J: TRBJ2-7
CDR3: ASRRGDGSYEQY

length: 14
V: TRBV2
J: TRBJ2-2
CDR3: ASSEIPRVNTGELF

length: 11
V: TRBV5-1
J: TRBJ2-5
CDR3: ASSLVEGETQY

length: 11
V: TRBV7-2
J: TRBJ1-6
CDR3: ASGSGGNSPLH

length: 11
V: TRBV7-9
J: TRBJ1-1
CDR3: ASSFIAGTEAF

length: 13
V: TRBV29-1
J: TRBJ1-1
CDR3: SVPGGGSMNTEAF

length: 13
V: TRBV5-1
J: TRBJ2-7
CDR3: ASSLRQGDPYEQY

length: 10
V: TRBV19
J: TRBJ1-5
CDR3: ASSIIGQPQH

length: 14
V: TRBV7-9
J: TRBJ2-3
CDR3: ASSGWTSGVTDTQY

length: 12
V: TRBV19
J: TRBJ2-4
CDR3: ASSNGQGANIQY